This TCR beta chain was observed in a study of blood T cell repertoires in COVID-19. Overall study context: T cells, B-cell-depleted T cells, or PBMCs supplied cDNA or gDNA.

This table comes from immunoSEQ multiplex PCR, and its TCRdb copy is limited to in-frame clones, with some not included. The table includes about 70,000 clones, 75% to 90% detected once. V lost 0 bases and J 4 bases, leaving 13 bases between the germline ends. The CDR3 is 15 amino acids. In germline, CDR1 is SGHRS, CDR2 YFSETQ. The rearrangement links TRBV5-1 to TRBJ1-1, with a tentative D call TRBD1 (5 bases). Sequenced material: peripheral blood. The sequence was collected from a human donor in a cohort sampled during active COVID-19. CDR3 nucleotides: TGCGCCAGCAGCTTGGTTTCCGGGGGAGTCACTGAAGCTTTCTTT. Translated, it gives CASSLVSGGVTEAFF.